This T cell receptor (beta chain) appears in the sequencing data of a study of cytotoxic CD8 clonotypes in ibrutinib-treated CLL. Overall study: Approximately 25 partial and 2 complete responses; at median approximately 68 months, around 14 remitted, roughly 12 progressed. Response samples came after a median about 12 months of treatment, range 6 to 36. Mean values per sample were around 250,000 productive templates and about 94,000 productive rearrangements.

Comments on this clone: Its specificity is not known.

Findings of the study overall: Rising at ibrutinib response, clonality subsequently fell back toward baseline at progression.

Some clones are missing from TCRdb's copy, which holds only in-frame ones; the method was immunoSEQ multiplex PCR. The sample holds over 200,000 clones, about 75% seen once. The germline gives CDR1 SGHRS, CDR2 YFSETQ. The J segment lost 5 bases and the V segment lost 3 bases, leaving 3 bases of the junction unmatched. This CDR3 has 14 amino acids. The chain joins TRBV5-1 to TRBJ1-4, with 8 bases lining up with TRBD1. The receptor was isolated from a human donor with chronic lymphocytic leukemia. The source material was PBMCs, sampled after 12 months of ibrutinib treatment. The CDR3 DNA sequence: TGCGCCAGCAGCTCGACAGGGGCGAATGAAAAACTGTTTTTT. Amino acids: CASSSTGANEKLFF.